These 16 T cell receptor beta chains originate from one sample sequenced in a study of T cells in Graves' hyperthyroidism and ophthalmopathy. RNA transcripts yielded amplified TCR beta CDR3 regions. In the first-round RT-PCR of the TCR CDR3, the HTBI primer set was used. TCRdb used MiXCR to reprocess the multiplex PCR reads, holding one entry per CDR3 protein. The sample yields 450,000 to 700,000 distinct CDR3 sequences, around 46% seen once. The sample taken for sequencing was peripheral blood or thyroid tissue (not recorded which). The receptors shown here come from a woman aged 18-30 years with Graves' hyperthyroidism.

Points on this clonotype: A single base separates this from a much larger clone, so it may be a read error. This sequence joins TRBV11-2 and TRBJ1-1; no reliable D call. CDR1 is SGHAT and CDR2 is FQNNGV in the germline V gene. Between the trimmed V and J ends, which lost 5 bases and 4 bases, there was a span of 14 bases. This CDR3 contains 14 residues. CDR3 sequence: CASSVTQSFTEAFF. CDR3 nucleotide sequence: TGTGCCAGCAGCGTCACACAGAGTTTCACTGAAGCTTTCTTT. Variable domain in full (rest from reference TRBV11-2 and TRBJ1-1): EAGVAQSPRYKIIEKRQSVAFWCNPISGHATLYWYQQILGQGPKLLIQFQNNGVVDDSQLPKDRFSAERLKGVDSTLKIQPAKLEDSAVYLCASSVTQSFTEAFFGQGTRLTVV.

In this sample, this clonotype turned up once. This chain links TRBV7-2 with TRBJ2-3; 7 positions agree with TRBD1. CDR1 is SGHTA and CDR2 is FQGNSA in the germline V gene. The J segment lost 4 bases and the V segment lost 3 bases, leaving 7 bases of the junction unmatched. CDR3 length: 15 residues. In nucleotides, the CDR3 is TGTGCCAGCAGCTTTAGAGGGGGCAAGCCAGATACGCAGTATTTT. It translates to CASSFRGGKPDTQYF.

In regard to this clonotype: One junction end does not reproduce the germline sequence, and a read error may be involved. The chain uses TRBV20-1 and TRBJ2-7; D may be TRBD2 (6 bases). Germline V gene sequence: CDR1 DFQATT, CDR2 SNEGSKA (reference sequence). This CDR3 has 15 amino acids. CDR3 sequence: CSASRNSGGSHEQYF. The CDR3 bases are TGCAGTGCTAGCAGGAATAGCGGTGGCTCCCACGAGCAGTACTTC.

The rearrangement uses TRBV15 and TRBJ2-1; a possible D gene is TRBD1 (6 bases). V gave up 4 bases and J gave up 6 bases, with 7 bases separating them. The CDR3 is 12 amino acids. Germline V gene sequence: CDR1 LNHNV, CDR2 YYDKDF (reference sequence). CDR3 in DNA: TGTGCCACCAGCACCAGGGGCAATGAGCAGTTCTTC. Translation: CATSTRGNEQFF.

This clonotype was recorded at least ten times. The chain combines TRBV5-1 with TRBJ2-7; D not resolved. The CDR3 runs to 13 residues. Germline CDR1 reads SGHRS; CDR2 reads YFSETQ. With 2 bases removed from V and 3 bases from J, the gap between germline ends came to 9 bases. CDR3 loop: CASSFRAVYEQYF. The CDR3 coding sequence is TGCGCCAGCAGCTTCCGTGCAGTCTACGAGCAGTACTTC.

The chain has TRBV2 and TRBJ2-2; no clear D. V was trimmed by 11 bases and J by 5 bases, leaving 9 bases between them. The CDR3 is 11 residues long. Germline-derived CDR1 and CDR2 are SNHLY and FYNNEI. Here the CDR3 reads CAGIGTGELFF. CDR3 nucleotide sequence: TGTGCCGGCATAGGGACCGGGGAGCTGTTTTTT.

The chain combines TRBV29-1 with TRBJ2-2; D unresolved. The CDR3 is 13 amino acids. CDR1 and CDR2 from the germline V gene are SQVTM and ANQGSEA. V was trimmed by 7 bases and J by 0 bases, leaving 9 bases between them. The CDR3, as DNA: TGCAGCGGGGAACGACCGAACACCGGGGAGCTGTTTTTT. This translates into CSGERPNTGELFF.

Ten or more counts support this clonotype. The CDR3 DNA reads TGTGCCAGCAGCCAAGATGTCCTAGCCCCGGGGGAGCTGTTTTTT. Protein product: CASSQDVLAPGELFF. This chain connects TRBV4-2 to TRBJ2-2, with a weak D call TRBD2 (5 bases). Looked up from germline, CDR1 is LGHNA and CDR2 is YNFKEQ. The V gene lost 0 bases and the J gene lost 8 bases, with 13 bases spanning the gap. The CDR3 length is 15 residues.

There are many counts of this clonotype. CDR3 nucleotide sequence: TGCGCCAGCAGCTTGGTAGGGGCGTCTAATGAAAAACTGTTTTTT. It codes for CASSLVGASNEKLFF. The V and J genes are TRBV5-1 and TRBJ1-4, with D possibly TRBD1 on 5 matching bases. CDR3 size: 15 residues. V was trimmed by 0 bases and J by 3 bases, leaving 9 bases between them. Germline-derived CDR1 and CDR2 are SGHRS and YFSETQ.

The chain employs TRBV5-1 and TRBJ2-5; D is possibly TRBD1 (6 bases). The germline V and J ends were trimmed by 2 bases and 0 bases, with 11 bases remaining between them. The CDR3 loop spans 15 amino acids. From germline, CDR1 is SGHRS and CDR2 YFSETQ. The CDR3 is CASSLQGGNQETQYF. The CDR3 DNA follows: TGCGCCAGCAGCTTACAGGGCGGAAACCAAGAGACCCAGTACTTC.

The chain employs TRBV20-1 and TRBJ2-7; 8 positions agree with TRBD2. Germline V gene sequence: CDR1 DFQATT, CDR2 SNEGSKA (reference sequence). The CDR3 is made up of 13 amino acids. With 4 bases clipped from V and 7 bases from J, the junction kept 9 bases outside the gene matches. The CDR3 bases are TGCAGTGCTACCAGGACTAGCTCCGATGAGCAGTACTTC. It translates to CSATRTSSDEQYF.

This clonotype was observed many times. This chain connects TRBV20-1 to TRBJ1-4; TRBD1 matches at 10 bases. Germline CDR1 is DFQATT and CDR2 is SNEGSKA (reference sequence). The CDR3 is 14 amino acids. The V gene end was trimmed by 5 bases and the J gene end by 7 bases; junction bases not matched to a gene: 7. The CDR3 nucleotides read TGCAGTGCTGGGGGGGGACAGGGGCCTGAAAAACTGTTTTTT. Translating it yields CSAGGGQGPEKLFF.

This clonotype showed up many times. The chain uses TRBV4-1 and TRBJ2-7; a weak D match, TRBD2 (5 bases). The CDR3 has 14 amino acids. With 3 bases removed from V and 7 bases from J, the gap between germline ends came to 16 bases. Germline assignment: CDR1 MGHRA and CDR2 YSYEKL. Here the CDR3 DNA reads TGCGCCAGCAGCCAGGCAGGTGGAGGATGGGAGCAGTACTTC. This codes for CASSQAGGGWEQYF.

In its sample, this clonotype was seen many times. The gene calls are TRBV20-1 and TRBJ2-2; D possibly corresponds to TRBD1 (5 bases). The CDR3 length is 15 residues. Germline V gives CDR1 DFQATT, CDR2 SNEGSKA (reference sequence). V lost 5 bases and J lost 5, with 18 bases in between. The CDR3 here is CSADFNSRGTGELFF. DNA for the CDR3: TGCAGTGCTGACTTCAACAGTAGGGGAACCGGGGAGCTGTTTTTT.

V usage is TRBV24-1 and J usage is TRBJ2-3; 7 positions match TRBD2. CDR3 size: 17 residues. The germline V gene has CDR1 KGHDR and CDR2 SFDVKD. The ends lost 0 bases at V and 3 bases at J; junction bases unmatched: 8. The CDR3 is CATSDLQQAGETDTQYF. The DNA of the CDR3 is TGTGCCACCAGTGATTTGCAGCAGGCGGGAGAAACAGATACGCAGTATTTT.

The rearrangement links TRBV15 to TRBJ1-6, with D hard to call. The CDR3 has 16 residues. The germline CDR1 and CDR2 sequences are LNHNV and YYDKDF (reference sequence). V was shortened by 0 bases and J by 7 bases, with 13 bases between the two germline ends. The CDR3 nucleotides read TGTGCCACCAGCAGAGATACGGGGTCCGAAAATTCACCCCTCCACTTT. Translating gives CATSRDTGSENSPLHF. The variable domain in full, with the rest retrieved from reference TRBV15 and TRBJ1-6, is DAMVIQNPRYQVTQFGKPVTLSCSQTLNHNVMYWYQQKSSQAPKLLFHYYDKDFNNEADTPDNFQSRRPNTSFCFLDIRSPGLGDTAMYLCATSRDTGSENSPLHFGNGTRLTVT.